This T cell receptor (beta chain) was captured in a study of CD8 T cells in ankylosing spondylitis (dated by TCRdb to the late 2010s). Describing the broader study: The study profiled T cell receptor beta repertoires in healthy donors and ankylosing spondylitis patients to find disease-linked TCR variants. The whole study cohort included 85 to 120 healthy donors and about two dozen ankylosing spondylitis patients. Samples of peripheral blood were taken, and for ankylosing spondylitis patients, synovial fluid was collected as well.

CDR1 and CDR2, per the germline V gene, are SGHVS and FQNEAQ. V trim: 7 bases; J trim: 5 bases; unmatched bases: 13. The CDR3 holds 16 amino acids from the cysteine to the phenylalanine. Of all the DNA, just the CDR3 is kept, 48 bases in frame from base 1. A few counts support this clonotype. There is no known antigen for this receptor. Per-base quality was not reported, and no clone a single base away is much larger than it. Study-wide findings and limitations: A CD8+ phenotype was shown by the disease-linked clones, which were found at relatively low frequencies in peripheral blood. Blood from ankylosing spondylitis patients appeared to be characterized by a TCR beta motif made up of several highly homologous amino acid variants. Significant enrichment of the disease-linked clones was reported in matched synovial fluid samples from ankylosing spondylitis patients. Some motif variants had previously been reported in the synovial fluid and blood of reactive arthritis patients, which suggests shared mechanisms of disease initiation.

The run used an Illumina HiSeq 2500. Quantitative 5'-RACE with molecular barcodes was used to prepare TCR beta libraries. The study's processing was this. A new computational method, built on a probabilistic model of VDJ rearrangement, was used to identify disease-linked TCR variants. TCRdb reprocessed the public reads (quality trimming at Q25 with fastp, clone calling with MiXCR) and kept in-frame beta chains. When rows share a CDR3 protein, they turn into one entry using the most common DNA and genes. It is TCRdb's table, rather than the study itself, that gives the V and J calls and clone size. This sample has hundreds of thousands of distinct CDR3 sequences in its table, and roughly 20% of those were observed once. The ten top clones hold around 12% of the sample.

The specimen sequenced was blood, either unsorted or a sorted T cell fraction (not recorded which). The source of this sequence is a male donor with ankylosing spondylitis or in good health (not recorded which). The rearranged chain carries TRBV7-8 and TRBJ2-3; TRBD2 lines up with 9 middle nucleotides. The bases read TGTGCCAGCACCTCGCCCTATAGCGGGGGTGGAGATACGCAGTATTTT. It specifies CASTSPYSGGGDTQYF.